Listed below are T cell receptor beta chains from one sample, sequenced in a study of cytomegalovirus exposure and HLA in healthy donors. Clones were read by immunoSEQ multiplex PCR, and TCRdb kept only the in-frame ones, dropping some. The sample consists of approximately 100,000 clones, over 60% of them appearing once. Sequencing used PBMCs. These receptors were taken from a man aged 25-45 years in good health and CMV-seronegative. Both conserved end residues are part of each CDR3. Fields, in order: J gene, V gene, D gene, clone size, CDR3 DNA, CDR3 protein. D genes are given only for firm matches. Size is omitted from some rows. Given values are once, few, many or a class for expanded clones.

J: TRBJ2-1; V: TRBV10-2; D: -; size: -; DNA: TGCGCCAGCAGTGAGTTGGGGGCAGGCGATGAGCAGTTCTTC; CDR3: CASSELGAGDEQFF
J: TRBJ1-2; V: TRBV20-1; D: -; size: -; DNA: TGCATCGGCGGGGCAGACTATGGCTACACCTTC; CDR3: CIGGADYGYTF
J: TRBJ1-1; V: TRBV10-3; D: TRBD1; size: -; DNA: TGTGCCATCAACCAGCAAAGGGGGCTGAGGAAGACTGAAGCTTTCTTT; CDR3: CAINQQRGLRKTEAFF
J: TRBJ2-1; V: TRBV5-4; D: TRBD2; size: -; DNA: TGTGCCAGCAGAGTGCAAAGCGGGGGGGGCAATGAGCAGTTCTTC; CDR3: CASRVQSGGGNEQFF
J: TRBJ2-7; V: TRBV27; D: TRBD2; size: -; DNA: TGTGCCAGCAGTCTATACGGGACTAGCGGGACTTACGAGCAGTACTTC; CDR3: CASSLYGTSGTYEQYF
J: TRBJ1-1; V: TRBV7-3; D: -; size: -; DNA: TGTGCCAGCAGCTTTGGAGGGAACACTGAAGCTTTCTTT; CDR3: CASSFGGNTEAFF
J: TRBJ2-7; V: TRBV27; D: -; size: -; DNA: TGTGCCAGCAGTTGGTGGGGGCCCTCCTACGAGCAGTACTTC; CDR3: CASSWWGPSYEQYF
J: TRBJ1-3; V: TRBV5-1; D: TRBD1; size: -; DNA: TGCGCCAGCAGCCCGTCCCGGACAGGGCCGGCTCACACCATATATTTT; CDR3: CASSPSRTGPAHTIYF
J: TRBJ1-2; V: TRBV6-4; D: -; size: -; DNA: TGTGCCAGCAGTGAACACAGAAACTATGGCTACACCTTC; CDR3: CASSEHRNYGYTF
J: TRBJ2-1; V: TRBV5-8; D: TRBD2; size: few; DNA: TGTGCCAGCAGCCAGGGACTAGCGGGGGACATTCAGTTCTTC; CDR3: CASSQGLAGDIQFF
J: TRBJ1-6; V: TRBV19; D: TRBD1; size: -; DNA: TGTGCCAGTAGCGGGAGGGACAGTTCGATCTATAATTCACCCCTCCACTTT; CDR3: CASSGRDSSIYNSPLHF
J: TRBJ1-2; V: TRBV4-1; D: -; size: -; DNA: TGCGCCAGCAGCCAAGATACCAGGGCCTATGGCTACACCTTC; CDR3: CASSQDTRAYGYTF
J: TRBJ1-4; V: TRBV6-6; D: -; size: -; DNA: TGTGCCAGCAGTAAGACAAATAAAAATGAAAAACTGTTTTTT; CDR3: CASSKTNKNEKLFF
J: TRBJ2-7; V: TRBV6-5; D: TRBD2; size: -; DNA: TGTGCCAGCAGTTACGCACTAGCGGGGGTTCGGGAGCAGTACTTC; CDR3: CASSYALAGVREQYF
J: TRBJ1-5; V: TRBV7-3; D: -; size: few; DNA: TGTGCCAGCAGCTTAGGGGGGTATCAGCCCCAGCATTTT; CDR3: CASSLGGYQPQHF
J: TRBJ2-1; V: TRBV28; D: TRBD2; size: -; DNA: TGTGCCAGCAGTTATCTGGGACTAGCACTGGTCAATGAGCAGTTCTTC; CDR3: CASSYLGLALVNEQFF
J: TRBJ2-1; V: TRBV7-9; D: -; size: -; DNA: TGTGCCAGCACCCCGAGGAGGGGTGAGCAGTTCTTC; CDR3: CASTPRRGEQFF
J: TRBJ2-3; V: TRBV7-9; D: TRBD2; size: -; DNA: TGTGCCAGCAGCCCCTCTAGCGGGGGACCAGAGCAGTATTTT; CDR3: CASSPSSGGPEQYF
J: TRBJ2-5; V: TRBV6-6; D: -; size: -; DNA: TGTGCCAGCAGTCGAGAAGAGACCCAGTACTTC; CDR3: CASSREETQYF
J: TRBJ2-7; V: TRBV6-5; D: TRBD1; size: -; DNA: TGTGCCAGCAGTTACACCCCGGGACAGGGGGTGGGGGAGCAGTACTTC; CDR3: CASSYTPGQGVGEQYF
J: TRBJ2-1; V: TRBV2; D: TRBD1; size: -; DNA: TGTGCCAGCAGTGCAGACAGGGCGGATGAGCAGTTCTTC; CDR3: CASSADRADEQFF
J: TRBJ2-6; V: TRBV5-1; D: -; size: once; DNA: TGCGCCAGCAGCTTGACGGGGGTAACTTCTGGGGCCAACGTCCTGACTTTC; CDR3: CASSLTGVTSGANVLTF
J: TRBJ1-4; V: TRBV7-9; D: -; size: -; DNA: TGTGCCAGCAGCTTACCCCCCGGAGGGGGGGCAACTAATGAAAAACTGTTTTTT; CDR3: CASSLPPGGGATNEKLFF
J: TRBJ1-4; V: TRBV28; D: -; size: -; DNA: TGTGCCAGCAGTTTTTTGTCGAGGAGTAATGAAAAACTGTTTTTT; CDR3: CASSFLSRSNEKLFF
J: TRBJ2-7; V: TRBV4-1; D: TRBD1; size: -; DNA: TGCGCCAGCAGCCAGTACCGGGACAGGGGGGGCTACGAGCAGTACTTC; CDR3: CASSQYRDRGGYEQYF
J: TRBJ1-2; V: TRBV4-3; D: TRBD1; size: -; DNA: TGCGCCAGCAGCCGGTCGACAGGGAGCTATGGCTACACCTTC; CDR3: CASSRSTGSYGYTF
J: TRBJ2-5; V: TRBV5-4; D: -; size: -; DNA: TGTGCCAGCAGCCCCGGAGGGGAGTCTGGGGAGCAGTACTTC; CDR3: CASSPGGESGEQYF
J: TRBJ1-2; V: TRBV4-1; D: -; size: few; DNA: TGCGCCAGCAGCCAAGAGACAGGAGCTAACTATGGCTACACCTTC; CDR3: CASSQETGANYGYTF
J: TRBJ2-7; V: TRBV19; D: TRBD1; size: -; DNA: TGTGCCAGTAGTCCTACCGGGACAGTCTACGAGCAGTACTTC; CDR3: CASSPTGTVYEQYF
J: TRBJ2-7; V: TRBV7-2; D: -; size: -; DNA: TGTGCCAGCAGCAGTGGGGCCTCCTACGAGCAGTACTTC; CDR3: CASSSGASYEQYF
J: TRBJ1-2; V: TRBV21-1; D: -; size: -; DNA: TGTGCCAGCATCCCTCTAACGCCAGGGTCGGGCTATGGCTACACCTTC; CDR3: CASIPLTPGSGYGYTF
J: TRBJ1-6; V: TRBV7-9; D: -; size: once; DNA: TGTGCCAGCAGTCTAGCGAGGGATCTTTCACCCCTCCACTTT; CDR3: CASSLARDLSPLHF
J: TRBJ2-2; V: TRBV12-5; D: -; size: -; DNA: TGTGCTAGTGGTTTAGGGCAGGGCGGCACCGGGGAGCTGTTTTTT; CDR3: CASGLGQGGTGELFF
J: TRBJ2-7; V: TRBV11-2; D: -; size: -; DNA: TGTGCCAGCAGCTTAGGTCTAGAGCAGTACTTC; CDR3: CASSLGLEQYF
J: TRBJ2-7; V: TRBV13; D: TRBD1; size: -; DNA: TGTGCCAGCAGACGACAGGGGGTGAGGGAGCAGTACTTC; CDR3: CASRRQGVREQYF
J: TRBJ2-5; V: TRBV28; D: -; size: -; DNA: TGTGCCAGCAGTTCGGTGGTGACCCAGTACTTC; CDR3: CASSSVVTQYF
J: TRBJ2-7; V: TRBV2; D: TRBD1; size: few; DNA: TGTGCCAGCAGCGACAGGGGGCTTGCCTACGAGCAGTACTTC; CDR3: CASSDRGLAYEQYF
J: TRBJ1-3; V: TRBV9; D: -; size: -; DNA: TGTGCCAGCAGCGCCGGACCGAACAGGACCAGCTCTGGAAACACCATATATTTT; CDR3: CASSAGPNRTSSGNTIYF
J: TRBJ2-6; V: TRBV5-1; D: -; size: -; DNA: TGCGCCAGCAGCTTGGAAACGAGCTCTGGGGCCAACGTCCTGACTTTC; CDR3: CASSLETSSGANVLTF
J: TRBJ2-3; V: TRBV30; D: TRBD2; size: -; DNA: TGTGCCTGGAGTACTAGCGTCAGCACAGATACGCAGTATTTT; CDR3: CAWSTSVSTDTQYF
J: TRBJ2-7; V: TRBV25-1; D: TRBD2; size: once; DNA: TGTGCCAGCAGTGAACCCAGTAGCGGGTACTCCTACGAGCAGTACTTC; CDR3: CASSEPSSGYSYEQYF
J: TRBJ2-4; V: TRBV7-3; D: -; size: -; DNA: TGTGCCAGCAGCGTAACCGGGACTGGGAAGAGCATTCAGTACTTC; CDR3: CASSVTGTGKSIQYF
J: TRBJ2-1; V: TRBV7-3; D: TRBD1; size: once; DNA: TGTGCCAGCAGCTCCCAGGACAGGGGGGCTTACAATGAGCAGTTCTTC; CDR3: CASSSQDRGAYNEQFF
J: TRBJ2-7; V: TRBV7-9; D: TRBD2; size: -; DNA: TGTGCCAGCAGCCCACTGATGGGACTAGCGGGATCCTACGAGCAGTACTTC; CDR3: CASSPLMGLAGSYEQYF
J: TRBJ2-5; V: TRBV4-2; D: TRBD2; size: -; DNA: TGTGCCAGCAGCCAAGACCTAGCGGAGTACCAAGAGACCCAGTACTTC; CDR3: CASSQDLAEYQETQYF
J: TRBJ2-3; V: TRBV5-1; D: TRBD2; size: -; DNA: TGCGCCAGCAGCCTGACTAGCGGGGGGACCGATACGCAGTATTTT; CDR3: CASSLTSGGTDTQYF
J: TRBJ2-7; V: TRBV2; D: TRBD2; size: -; DNA: TGTGCCAGCAGTGGGACTAGCGGGAGTTACGAGCAGTACTTC; CDR3: CASSGTSGSYEQYF
J: TRBJ2-2; V: TRBV27; D: TRBD1; size: -; DNA: TGTGCCAGCGGGGTCCGGACAGGGACGAACACCGGGGAGCTGTTTTTT; CDR3: CASGVRTGTNTGELFF
J: TRBJ2-7; V: TRBV4-3; D: -; size: -; DNA: TGCGCCAGCAGCCAAGAAGTAGTGAGCCCATCCCTTACGAGACAGTACTTC; CDR3: CASSQEVVSPSLTRQYF
J: TRBJ2-1; V: TRBV7-2; D: -; size: -; DNA: TGTGCCAGCAGCTTAGAGGGGACACATCGGGTCTTC; CDR3: CASSLEGTHRVF
J: TRBJ2-3; V: TRBV6-4; D: -; size: -; DNA: TGTGCCAGCAGTGACTCCCAGGGAGGAGATACGCAGTATTTT; CDR3: CASSDSQGGDTQYF
J: TRBJ1-5; V: TRBV27; D: -; size: -; DNA: TGTGCCAGCAGTTCGTACAATCAGCCCCAGCATTTT; CDR3: CASSSYNQPQHF
J: TRBJ2-3; V: TRBV11-3; D: TRBD1; size: -; DNA: TGTGCCAGCAGCGGGGACAGGTTCACAGATACGCAGTATTTT; CDR3: CASSGDRFTDTQYF
J: TRBJ2-1; V: TRBV6-1; D: TRBD2; size: few; DNA: TGTGCCAGCAGTGAATTGCGGGGGTCCTACAATGAGCAGTTCTTC; CDR3: CASSELRGSYNEQFF
J: TRBJ2-1; V: TRBV4-2; D: TRBD2; size: -; DNA: TGTGCCAGCAGCTTCTCTAGCGGGGCGGACTACAATGAGCAGTTCTTC; CDR3: CASSFSSGADYNEQFF
J: TRBJ1-2; V: TRBV27; D: -; size: -; DNA: TGTGCCAGCAGTTTAACAGGGTCCTATGGCTACACCTTC; CDR3: CASSLTGSYGYTF
J: TRBJ1-2; V: TRBV19; D: TRBD1; size: -; DNA: TGTGCCAGTAGGGGACAGGGACTCTATGGCTACACCTTC; CDR3: CASRGQGLYGYTF
J: TRBJ1-2; V: TRBV7-2; D: -; size: few; DNA: TGTGCCAGCAGAGGGACATTAGTGGGCTATGGCTACACCTTC; CDR3: CASRGTLVGYGYTF
J: TRBJ1-4; V: TRBV28; D: -; size: -; DNA: TGTGCCAGCCGACCCCCAGGAAGCACTAATGAAAAACTGTTTTTT; CDR3: CASRPPGSTNEKLFF
J: TRBJ2-7; V: TRBV10-1; D: TRBD1; size: -; DNA: TGCGCCAGCAGCAGGGGGCACTACGAGCAGTACTTC; CDR3: CASSRGHYEQYF